This entry lists 7 T cell receptor beta chains sequenced from one sample in a study of T cell clones after liver transplantation. Some clones are missing from TCRdb's copy, which holds only in-frame ones; the method was immunoSEQ multiplex PCR. The sample lists tens of thousands of clones, over 85% seen once, with roughly 2.5% in the top ten. Sequences were derived from CD4+ T cells from blood, sampled before liver transplant. These receptors were collected from a human donor who received a liver transplant.

In the case of this clone: A far larger clone is only one base removed, so a read error is likely. The chain combines TRBV7-9 with TRBJ2-3; D gene ambiguous. V lost 1 base to trimming and J lost 5 bases, with 4 bases between them. The germline V gene has CDR1 SEHNR and CDR2 FQNEAQ (reference sequence). The CDR3 extends over 12 amino acids. Here the CDR3 reads CASSLGLDTQYF. The DNA for the CDR3 is TGTGCCAGCAGCTTAGGGCTAGATACGCAGTATTTT.

The chain recombines TRBV19 with TRBJ2-1; TRBD2 is a possible D gene (5 bases). CDR1 is LNHDA and CDR2 is SQIVND in the germline V gene (reference sequence). The V end was cut by 3 bases, the J end by 7 bases, with 25 bases between. This CDR3 spans 18 amino acids. In DNA, the CDR3 is TGTGCCAGTAGTATTGCTGGGAGACTACAGTCTCTACCTAATGAGCAGTTCTTC. It specifies CASSIAGRLQSLPNEQFF.

This chain connects TRBV5-5 to TRBJ1-5; 7 bases map to TRBD1. CDR3 length equals 16 residues. Germline trimming cut 2 bases from V and 4 bases from J; bases unmatched to any gene: 9. Germline V gives CDR1 SGHKS, CDR2 YYEKEE (reference sequence). In DNA form, the CDR3 reads TGTGCCAGCAGCTTAATACCGACAGGGAGTAATCAGCCCCAGCATTTT. It yields the protein CASSLIPTGSNQPQHF.

The chain recombines TRBV28 with TRBJ2-3, with D perhaps matching TRBD2 (6 bases). Germline CDR1 and CDR2: MDHEN and SYDVKM. V was clipped by 5 bases and J by 3 bases, with 12 bases between them. This CDR3 contains 14 residues. The CDR3 spells CASSRAGRTDTQYF. CDR3 DNA sequence: TGTGCCAGCAGTCGGGCAGGGAGGACAGATACGCAGTATTTT.

The chain carries TRBV6-5 and TRBJ2-7; possibly TRBD2 for D (6 bases). The CDR3 spans 15 residues. V dropped 5 bases and J dropped 2 bases, with 16 bases sitting between them. CDR1 is MNHEY and CDR2 is SVGAGI in the germline V gene. DNA for the CDR3: TGTGCCAGCAGTATTGGGACTCCCCCGACCTACGAGCAGTACTTC. This sequence encodes CASSIGTPPTYEQYF.

This clone has just one count. The rearrangement uses TRBV5-1 and TRBJ2-2; no clear D. Germline lookup yields CDR1 SGHRS and CDR2 YFSETQ. V was cut by 4 bases and J by 1 base, with 20 bases left in between. CDR3 length equals 18 residues. CDR3 amino acids: CASSPGTVTNKNTGELFF. For the CDR3, the DNA is TGCGCCAGCAGCCCTGGAACCGTAACCAACAAGAACACCGGGGAGCTGTTTTTT.

The chain carries TRBV5-4 and TRBJ2-1, with no clear D. The length of the CDR3 is 12 residues. Germline CDR1 SGHNT, CDR2 YYREEE (reference sequence). The V end was cut by 4 bases, the J end by 8 bases, with 10 bases between. The CDR3 sequence: CASSLAFYEQFF. CDR3 DNA: TGTGCCAGCAGCCTGGCGTTTTATGAGCAGTTCTTC.